The clone carrying this T cell receptor (beta chain) was seen repeatedly, ten times or more. Its antigen is as yet unknown. The entry originates in a study of breast tumors, draining lymph nodes, adjacent tissues. TCRdb fed the multiplex PCR reads into MiXCR, producing one record per CDR3 protein. The sample has about 140,000 distinct CDR3 sequences, approximately 30% seen once. Study findings and constraints: The data were judged consistent with most tumor T cells coming from lymph node and expanding in tumor. Compared with lymph nodes, tumors were less diverse; compared with nontumor tissue, more.

Breast cancer patients provided tissue from their axillary draining lymph nodes. The specimen sequenced was axillary lymph node tissue. The origin of this receptor is a female donor with breast cancer. Some clones in this sample may be carry-over from other donors' samples.

In nucleotides, the CDR3 is TGTGCCAGCAGCCGGCCCCGGGACTCAGATGGGACCCAGTACTTC. Its protein is CASSRPRDSDGTQYF. The chain combines TRBV3-1 with TRBJ2-5, with D tentatively TRBD2 (6 bases). V dropped 4 bases and J dropped 7 bases, with 19 bases sitting between them. Per germline, CDR1 LGHDT and CDR2 YNNKEL (reference sequence). The CDR3 totals 15 residues.